What follows is one T cell receptor (beta chain) and its context. Its antigen is unidentified. The CDR3 sequence is 14 residues long. CDR1 and CDR2 (germline): SEHNR, FQNEAQ (reference sequence). The ends were cut back, 5 bases at V and 8 bases at J, with 16 bases in the middle. The repertoire was sequenced with immunoSEQ multiplex PCR; TCRdb's copy has only in-frame clones and lacks some. The repertoire consists of 75,000 to 100,000 clones, with 80% to 95% occurring once and the leading ten covering 0.45% to 0.6%. The data originate from a study of graft-versus-host responses after intestinal transplantation. Study at large: The recipients all started with anti-thymocyte globulin induction and then took tacrolimus and steroids for three to four years.

Study findings and constraints: Among circulating GvH clones, peak levels were associated with early post-transplant declines in HvG clones.

This chain uses TRBV7-9 with TRBJ2-1; the D gene is possibly TRBD2 (5 bases). The starting material was unstimulated CD8+ T cells sorted from spleen or lymph node cells, obtained before intestinal transplant. The TCR originated in a human donor who received an intestinal transplant. The CDR3 sequence is CASSIELVSDEQFF. The CDR3 DNA is TGTGCCAGCAGCATCGAACTAGTAAGCGATGAGCAGTTCTTC.